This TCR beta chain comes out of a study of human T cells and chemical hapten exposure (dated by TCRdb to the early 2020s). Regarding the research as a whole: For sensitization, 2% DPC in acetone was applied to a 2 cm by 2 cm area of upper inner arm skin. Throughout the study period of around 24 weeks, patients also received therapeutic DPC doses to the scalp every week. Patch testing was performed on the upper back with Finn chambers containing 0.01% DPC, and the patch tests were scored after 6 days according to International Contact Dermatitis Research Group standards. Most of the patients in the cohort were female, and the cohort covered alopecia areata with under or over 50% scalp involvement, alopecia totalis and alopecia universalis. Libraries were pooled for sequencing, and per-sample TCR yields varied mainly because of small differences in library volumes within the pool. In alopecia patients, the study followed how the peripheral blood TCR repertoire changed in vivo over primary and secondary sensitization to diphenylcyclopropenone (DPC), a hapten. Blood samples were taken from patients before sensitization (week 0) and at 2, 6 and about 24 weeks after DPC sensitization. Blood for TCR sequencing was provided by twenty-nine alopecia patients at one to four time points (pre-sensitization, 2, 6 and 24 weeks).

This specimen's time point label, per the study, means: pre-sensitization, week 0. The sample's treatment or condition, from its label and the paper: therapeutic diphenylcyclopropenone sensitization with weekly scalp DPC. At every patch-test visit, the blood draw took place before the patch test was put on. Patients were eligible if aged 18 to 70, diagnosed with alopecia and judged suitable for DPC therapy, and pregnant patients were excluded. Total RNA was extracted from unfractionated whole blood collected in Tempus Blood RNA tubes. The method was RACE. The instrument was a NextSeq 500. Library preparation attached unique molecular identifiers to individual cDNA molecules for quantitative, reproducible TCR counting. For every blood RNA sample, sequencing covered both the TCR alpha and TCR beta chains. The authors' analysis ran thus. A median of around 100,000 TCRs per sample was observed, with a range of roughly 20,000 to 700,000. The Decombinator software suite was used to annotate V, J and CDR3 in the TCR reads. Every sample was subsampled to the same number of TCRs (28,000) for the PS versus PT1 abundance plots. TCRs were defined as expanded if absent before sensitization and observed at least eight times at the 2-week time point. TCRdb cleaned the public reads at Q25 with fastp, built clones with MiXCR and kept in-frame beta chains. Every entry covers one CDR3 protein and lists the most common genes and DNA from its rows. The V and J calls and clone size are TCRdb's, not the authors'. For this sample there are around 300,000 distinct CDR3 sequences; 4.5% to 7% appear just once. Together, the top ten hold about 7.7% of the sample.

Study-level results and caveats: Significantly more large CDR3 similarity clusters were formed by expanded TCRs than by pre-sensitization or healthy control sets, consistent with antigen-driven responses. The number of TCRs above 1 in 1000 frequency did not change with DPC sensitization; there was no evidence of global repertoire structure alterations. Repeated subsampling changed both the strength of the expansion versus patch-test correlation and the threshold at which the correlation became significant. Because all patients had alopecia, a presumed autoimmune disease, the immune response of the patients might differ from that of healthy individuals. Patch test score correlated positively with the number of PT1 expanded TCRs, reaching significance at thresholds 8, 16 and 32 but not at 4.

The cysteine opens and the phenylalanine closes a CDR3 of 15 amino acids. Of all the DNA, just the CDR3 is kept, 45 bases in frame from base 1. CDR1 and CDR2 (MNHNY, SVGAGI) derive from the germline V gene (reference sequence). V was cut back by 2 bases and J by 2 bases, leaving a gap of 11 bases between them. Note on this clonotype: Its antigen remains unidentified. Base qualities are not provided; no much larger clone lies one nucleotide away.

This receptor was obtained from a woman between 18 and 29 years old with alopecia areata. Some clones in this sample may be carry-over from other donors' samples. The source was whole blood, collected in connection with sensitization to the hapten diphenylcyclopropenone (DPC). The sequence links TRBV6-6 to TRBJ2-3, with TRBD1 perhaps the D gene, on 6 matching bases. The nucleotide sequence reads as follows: TGTGCCAGCAGTTACGCACAGGGTAACACAGATACGCAGTATTTT. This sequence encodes CASSYAQGNTDTQYF.